This T cell receptor (beta chain) was recorded in a study of T-cell reconstitution after alpha-beta-depleted transplantation in children. Study findings and constraints: Newly produced T cells mostly accounted for T-cell counts and diversity one year post-transplant. Surviving recipient T cells and intrathymic progenitors accounted for some patients' high TCRbeta diversity at day 60. Reportedly, roughly two months post-transplant, alpha-beta T cells arose from several hundred expanded graft clones.

Unique molecular identifiers were used to barcode this TCRbeta library. A single record per CDR3 protein comes from TCRdb applying MiXCR to the PCR reads. The data contain over 80,000 distinct CDR3 sequences, about a quarter of them seen just once; the ten biggest clones take up roughly 23%. The ends were cut back, 2 bases at V and 5 bases at J, with 12 bases in the middle. From germline, CDR1 is SGHNT and CDR2 YYREEE (reference sequence). This CDR3 has 14 amino acids. Comment on this clonotype: Its specificity is unknown.

The rearrangement joins TRBV5-4 to TRBJ2-3, with D perhaps being TRBD1 or TRBD2 (5 bases each). The sequencing used PBMCs, collected before TCRalphabeta/CD19-depleted stem cell transplant. This TCR was recovered from a boy between 2 and 10 years old with acute lymphoblastic leukemia, due to receive a stem cell transplant. CDR3 amino acids: CASSFEGPEDTQYF. CDR3 nucleotide sequence: TGTGCCAGCAGCTTCGAGGGGCCTGAAGATACGCAGTATTTT.